This TCR beta chain was retrieved from a study of blood T cell repertoires in COVID-19 (dated by TCRdb to the early 2020s). For context, the study as a whole: Samples covering the acute and convalescent phases of COVID-19 were provided by collaborators in the United States, Italy and Spain. The prospective study material was composed of cDNA or gDNA derived from T cells, B-cell-depleted T cells, or PBMCs. The dataset comprised deeply sampled blood TCRbeta repertoires from subjects exposed to, actively infected with, or recovered from COVID-19. The repertoires were released in a freely available public database meant as a resource for research on the immune response to SARS-CoV-2. Samples came from the ongoing ImmuneRACE study (first 160 participants) plus 1,254 subjects from 6 global collaborators. Sample metadata almost always included a de-identified subject ID, COVID-19 status, age in years and sex. HLA class I and class II types, where available, came from metadata supplied by the sample provider rather than from assay-based typing.

V lost 10 bases and J lost 4 bases; the stretch between them is 13 bases long. Based on the germline V gene, the CDR1 and CDR2 sequences are SNHLY and FYNNEI. The CDR3 contains 13 residues, cysteine and phenylalanine counted. Here the CDR3 DNA is all that survives: 39 bases in frame from base 1. The research as a whole found: Clinical and demographic metadata were provided uncurated, with the amount varying by source and participant.

TCRbeta CDR3 regions were amplified from genomic DNA by means of the immunoSEQ Assay, a bias-controlled multiplex PCR. Under the source paper's analysis protocol: Nucleated cell counts per sample were estimated from amplification of reference gene primers within the assay. To quantify the absolute abundance of each unique TCRbeta CDR3 rearrangement, sequence reads were collapsed and filtered. Productive Simpson clonality was computed per sample as the square root of Simpson's diversity index over productive rearrangements. TCRdb retrieved this table from immuneACCESS and kept in-frame rearrangements only. Not all clones are present; in checked studies, unresolved V genes account for under half, and no reason is known for the remainder. That table gives V, J and clone size, and the DNA gave D and trimming. The sample table holds over 90,000 clones, of which about 85% were seen once. The top ten clonotypes cover more than 4.5% of the sample.

One collaborating source in Seattle enrolled patients while the patients were actively infected and followed the patients over time throughout the course of disease. Each collaborating institution followed its own protocols to collect whole blood in K2EDTA tubes. For TCRbeta analysis, collaborators shipped samples as frozen whole blood, isolated PBMCs, or DNA extracted from either of those sample types. About this clone: This clone's antigen is unknown. No base-level quality is on record; no much larger clone is a single base apart.

The sequenced material came from peripheral blood. The sequence derives from a woman between 50 and 59 years old with COVID-19, enrolled during active disease. The chain links TRBV2 with TRBJ1-4; the D segment could be TRBD1, given 6 matching bases. The CDR3 protein sequence reads: CAKQQGINEKLFF. The DNA sequence is as follows: TGTGCCAAGCAACAGGGCATTAATGAAAAACTGTTTTTT.